These 9 T cell receptor beta chains originate from one sample sequenced in a study of blood T cell repertoires in COVID-19 (dated by TCRdb to about 2020). Libraries were prepared through the immunoSEQ multiplex PCR assay. TCRdb carries this immuneACCESS record with in-frame sequences only. Its versions omit some clonotypes, under half of them owing to an unresolved V gene in the studies checked, with the rest unexplained. Here the sample has roughly 170,000 clones; 80% to 90% occur a single time. Less than 25% of the sample comes from the top ten. Sequencing input: peripheral blood. Source of these receptors: a man in his 70s with active or convalescent COVID-19.

The chain uses TRBV18 and TRBJ2-2, with 7 nucleotides matching TRBD2. CDR1 is KGHSH, CDR2 LQKENI, per germline. The trim removed 3 bases at V and 5 bases at J, leaving 12 bases unmatched. The CDR3 is made up of 17 amino acids. CDR3 nucleotides: TGTGCCAGCTCACCTTCCAGCGGGGCAAGAGGGACCGGGGAGCTGTTTTTT. It encodes CASSPSSGARGTGELFF.

The chain has TRBV6-5 and TRBJ2-5, with no clear D. Germline lookup yields CDR1 MNHEY and CDR2 SVGAGI. V lost 6 bases, J lost 2 bases, and 4 bases lay in between. CDR3 length: 11 amino acids. Here the CDR3 reads CASRRQETQYF. CDR3 nucleotides: TGTGCCAGCAGGAGGCAAGAGACCCAGTACTTC.

The chain carries TRBV5-1 and TRBJ1-2, with 8 positions matching TRBD1. V was clipped by 3 bases and J by 3 bases; unmatched bases: 10. The CDR3 extends over 16 amino acids. CDR1 and CDR2 (germline): SGHRS, YFSETQ. The CDR3 nucleotides read TGCGCCAGCAGCTATGGGGGCCAGGGGGCAGACTATGGCTACACCTTC. Its protein product is CASSYGGQGADYGYTF.

The chain has TRBV30 and TRBJ2-1, with D possibly being TRBD2 (6 bases). Germline CDR1 GTSNPN, CDR2 SVGIG (reference sequence). The CDR3 covers 14 residues. Trimming left V 5 bases short and J 2 bases short, with 13 bases between. The CDR3 DNA sequence: TGTGCCTGGTCTGAGCGGGCCACCTACAATGAGCAGTTCTTC. It specifies CAWSERATYNEQFF.

Turning to this clone: Other DNA sequences within the sample encode an identical CDR3. The gene calls are TRBV14 and TRBJ1-3, with D uncertain. V was clipped by 4 bases and J by 4 bases, with 5 bases between them. The CDR3 extends over 12 amino acids. Germline values: CDR1 SGHDN, CDR2 FVKESK. The DNA for the CDR3 is TGTGCCAGCAGCCCCCAAGGAAACACCATATATTTT. Amino acid sequence: CASSPQGNTIYF.

In its sample, this clone was seen once. The rearrangement links TRBV7-2 to TRBJ1-6, with D possibly matching TRBD1 (6 bases). Germline CDR1 reads SGHTA; CDR2 reads FQGNSA. CDR3 size: 13 residues. Trimming cost V 5 bases and J 7 bases, with 9 bases left between them. CDR3 sequence reads: CASSGQLNSPLHF. CDR3 bases: TGTGCCAGCAGCGGACAGTTAAATTCACCCCTCCACTTT. The whole variable domain, filled in from reference TRBV7-2 and TRBJ1-6, reads GAGVSQSPSNKVTEKGKDVELRCDPISGHTALYWYRQSLGQGLEFLIYFQGNSAPDKSGLPSDRFSAERTGGSVSTLTIQRTQQEDSAVYLCASSGQLNSPLHFGNGTRLTVT.

The chain carries TRBV5-1 and TRBJ1-6, with D possibly TRBD1 on 5 matching bases. The CDR3 is 14 amino acids. Trimming took 0 bases from V and 11 from J, leaving 12 bases between them. In germline, CDR1 is SGHRS, CDR2 YFSETQ. The CDR3, as DNA: TGCGCCAGCAGCTTGGAGGGGTCGGGGGCACCCCTCCACTTT. Residues: CASSLEGSGAPLHF.

This clone was seen once. The chain recombines TRBV7-8 with TRBJ1-2, with 10 bases identical to TRBD1. This CDR3 region has 15 residues. Per germline, CDR1 SGHVS and CDR2 FQNEAQ. The ends lost 2 bases at V and 3 bases at J; junction bases unmatched: 3. The CDR3 nucleotides read TGTGCCAGCAGCTTAAGGGACAGGGGCGACTATGGCTACACCTTC. Its translation is CASSLRDRGDYGYTF. Supplemented by reference TRBV7-8 and TRBJ1-2, the full variable domain reads GAGVSQSPRYKVAKRGQDVALRCDPISGHVSLFWYQQALGQGPEFLTYFQNEAQLDKSGLPSDRFFAERPEGSVSTLKIQRTQQEDSAVYLCASSLRDRGDYGYTFGSGTRLTVV.

The CDR3 reads CASSLGANYGYTF. CDR3 nucleotides: TGTGCCAGCAGCCTAGGGGCGAACTATGGCTACACCTTC. The gene calls are TRBV12-3 or TRBV12-4 and TRBJ1-2; tentatively, D is TRBD1 (5 bases). CDR3 length: 13 residues. Trimming cost V 6 bases and J 2 bases, with 10 bases left between them.